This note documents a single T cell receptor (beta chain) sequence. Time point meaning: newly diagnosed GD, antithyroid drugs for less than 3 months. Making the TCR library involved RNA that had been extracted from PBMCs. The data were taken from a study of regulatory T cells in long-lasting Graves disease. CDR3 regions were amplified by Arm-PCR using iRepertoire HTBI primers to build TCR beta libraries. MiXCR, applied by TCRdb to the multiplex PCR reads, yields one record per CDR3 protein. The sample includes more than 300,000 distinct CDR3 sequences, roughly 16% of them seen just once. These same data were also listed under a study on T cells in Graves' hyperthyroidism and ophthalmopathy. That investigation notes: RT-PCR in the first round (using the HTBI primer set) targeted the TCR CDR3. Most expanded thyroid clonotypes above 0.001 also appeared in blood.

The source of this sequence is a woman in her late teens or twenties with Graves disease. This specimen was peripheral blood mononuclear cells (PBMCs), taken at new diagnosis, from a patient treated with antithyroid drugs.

CDR3 coding DNA: TGTGCCAGCAGCTTAGAACAGGGGCCCTACAATGAGCAGTTCTTC. It codes for CASSLEQGPYNEQFF. The rearrangement uses TRBV7-9 and TRBJ2-1, with 7 bases matching TRBD1. The length of the CDR3 is 15 residues. Germline V gives CDR1 SEHNR, CDR2 FQNEAQ (reference sequence). J lost 2 bases, V lost 1 base, and 2 bases had no gene match.